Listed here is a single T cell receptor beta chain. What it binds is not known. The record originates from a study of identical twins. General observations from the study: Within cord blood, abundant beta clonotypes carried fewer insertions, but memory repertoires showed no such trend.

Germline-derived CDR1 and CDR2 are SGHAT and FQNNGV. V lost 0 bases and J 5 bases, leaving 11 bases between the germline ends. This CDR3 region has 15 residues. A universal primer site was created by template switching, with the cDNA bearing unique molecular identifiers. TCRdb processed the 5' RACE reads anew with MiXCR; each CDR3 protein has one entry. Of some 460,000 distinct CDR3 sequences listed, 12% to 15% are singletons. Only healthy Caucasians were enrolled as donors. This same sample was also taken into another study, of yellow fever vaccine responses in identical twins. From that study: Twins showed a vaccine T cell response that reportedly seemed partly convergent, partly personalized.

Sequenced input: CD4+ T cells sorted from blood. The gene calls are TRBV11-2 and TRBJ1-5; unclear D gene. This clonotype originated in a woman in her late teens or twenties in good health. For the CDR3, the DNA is TGTGCCAGCAGCTTAGATCAAGGCGTGGATCAGCCCCAGCATTTT. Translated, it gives CASSLDQGVDQPQHF.